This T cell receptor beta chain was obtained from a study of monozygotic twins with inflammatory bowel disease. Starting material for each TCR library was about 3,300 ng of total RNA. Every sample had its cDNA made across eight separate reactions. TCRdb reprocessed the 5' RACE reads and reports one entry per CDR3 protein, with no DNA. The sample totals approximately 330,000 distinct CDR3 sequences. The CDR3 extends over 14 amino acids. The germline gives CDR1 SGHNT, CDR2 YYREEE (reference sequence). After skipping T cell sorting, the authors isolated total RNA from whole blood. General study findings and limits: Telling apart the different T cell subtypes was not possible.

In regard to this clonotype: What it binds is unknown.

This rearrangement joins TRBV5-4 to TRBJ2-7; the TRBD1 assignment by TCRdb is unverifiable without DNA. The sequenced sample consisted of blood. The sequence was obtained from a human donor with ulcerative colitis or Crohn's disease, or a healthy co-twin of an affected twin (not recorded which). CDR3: CASSYSDISYEQYF.